The subject of this entry is one T cell receptor (beta chain). Its antigen is unidentified. 60 Vbeta and 13 Jbeta primers were used in PCR. The assay was immunoSEQ multiplex PCR, and TCRdb's table has in-frame clones only and misses some. The top ten clones hold approximately 6.3% of a sample with about 140,000 clones, over 70% of them seen once. The CDR3 covers 14 residues. Germline CDR1 MGHDK, CDR2 SYGVNS. V was clipped by 3 bases and J by 5 bases; unmatched bases: 6. These data belong to a study of cytomegalovirus exposure and HLA in healthy donors. Study-level background: Approximately 85 million unique TCRs from HLA-typed donors were held in an early release of data.

General study results and limits: Overall, approximately 150 TCR beta chains were annotated as cytomegalovirus-associated. Other equally common chains were less clonally expanded than HLA-associated TCR beta chains, a later analysis showed.

The V and J genes are TRBV25-1 and TRBJ2-5; 7 bases match TRBD1. Sequenced material: PBMCs. The origin of this receptor is a middle-aged man in good health and CMV-seropositive. The CDR3 here is CASSDRGQKETQYF. CDR3 in DNA: TGTGCCAGCAGTGATAGGGGACAGAAGGAGACCCAGTACTTC.